A single sample gave rise to the 21 T cell receptor beta chains below, sequenced in a study of post-analysis software for immune sequencing data. Study-wide points: A few TRBV segments (TRBV5-6, TRBV5-1 and TRBV20-1 among them) occurred more frequently in patients than in controls.

Presence of unique molecular identifiers characterized the TCR beta cDNA libraries. One entry per CDR3 protein, called by TCRdb with MiXCR from the PCR reads. The table lists hundreds of thousands of distinct CDR3 sequences, over 45% of them singletons, with about 11% in the top ten. These receptors have no identified antigens. Specimen: blood. The receptors come from a girl under 10 years old with multiple sclerosis.

This clonotype was detected only a few times. The chain employs TRBV4-3 and TRBJ1-5, with D uncertain. V was pared by 0 bases and J by 3 bases, with 9 bases between. Germline V gives CDR1 LGHNA, CDR2 YSLEER. The CDR3 spans 15 residues. The CDR3 DNA sequence: TGCGCCAGCAGCCAAGATAGGACCCTCAATCAGCCCCAGCATTTT. Its protein is CASSQDRTLNQPQHF.

This clonotype has a handful of counts. The V gene is TRBV5-1, the J gene TRBJ2-7, with 11 bases fitting TRBD2. V lost 1 base to trimming and J lost 5 bases; unmatched junction nucleotides: 8. Per germline, CDR1 SGHRS and CDR2 YFSETQ. CDR3 length equals 16 residues. The CDR3 sequence is CASSLWLAGGGHEQYF. CDR3 in DNA: TGCGCCAGCAGCTTGTGGCTAGCGGGAGGTGGCCACGAGCAGTACTTC.

This chain links TRBV27 with TRBJ2-1, with D maybe TRBD1 (6 bases). In germline, CDR1 is MNHEY, CDR2 SMNVEV (reference sequence). The CDR3 has 15 amino acids. Trimming cost V 6 bases and J 5 bases, with 17 bases left between them. The CDR3, as DNA: TGTGCCAGCAGAAAGGGGCAGGGGATGCACAATGAGCAGTTCTTC. Translation: CASRKGQGMHNEQFF.

This clonotype was seen only a few times. The chain is built from TRBV10-2 and TRBJ2-7, with D possibly being TRBD1 or TRBD2 (5 bases each). The end of the DNA aligns better with TRBJ2-5, so the J call may be wrong. The CDR3 spans 15 residues. CDR1 is WSHSY, CDR2 SAAADI, per germline. CDR3 amino acids: CASSSRGTAEETQYF. CDR3 coding DNA: TGCGCCAGCAGTTCTAGAGGGACGGCAGAAGAGACCCAGTACTTC.

A few counts support this clonotype. This chain joins TRBV9 and TRBJ2-5; D is ambiguous. The V gene's germline CDR1 is SGDLS and CDR2 YYNGEE. The CDR3 loop spans 14 amino acids. The germline V and J ends were trimmed by 0 bases and 1 base, with 7 bases remaining between them. CDR3 protein: CASSVAGSQETQYF. CDR3 nucleotide sequence: TGTGCCAGCAGCGTAGCGGGCAGCCAAGAGACCCAGTACTTC.

V usage is TRBV27 and J usage is TRBJ1-2; possibly TRBD1 for D (6 bases). Germline loops: CDR1 MNHEY, CDR2 SMNVEV (reference sequence). The CDR3 contains 14 residues. Trimming took 6 bases from V and 4 from J, leaving 15 bases between them. CDR3 in DNA: TGTGCCAGCAGATCACAGGGATCAGGCTATGGCTACACCTTC. This translates into CASRSQGSGYGYTF.

V and J are TRBV20-1 and TRBJ2-5; 9 bases fit TRBD2. Germline V gene lookup returns CDR1 DFQATT and CDR2 SNEGSKA (reference sequence). The CDR3 covers 15 residues. V gave up 6 bases and J gave up 7 bases; unmatched junction bases: 15. CDR3 nucleotide sequence: TGCAGTGCCCGGACTGGGCGGGAGGGCCGTGGGACCCAGTACTTC. Translation: CSARTGREGRGTQYF.

The chain recombines TRBV6-5 with TRBJ2-2; D call uncertain. This CDR3 spans 12 amino acids. The V end lost 1 base, the J end lost 4 bases, and 1 base lay between the germline ends. Germline-derived CDR1 and CDR2 are MNHEY and SVGAGI. The CDR3 sequence is CASSYFTGELFF. CDR3 sequence (DNA): TGTGCCAGCAGTTACTTCACCGGGGAGCTGTTTTTT.

The V gene is TRBV7-2, the J gene TRBJ2-1; TRBD2 aligns across 11 bases. The CDR3 totals 12 residues. Germline V gene data show CDR1 as SGHTA and CDR2 as FQGNSA. V lost 4 bases and J lost 15; bases outside the gene matches: 5. The CDR3 here is CASSSLAGGGFF. CDR3 nucleotide sequence: TGTGCCAGCAGCTCGCTAGCGGGGGGAGGGTTCTTC.

Here the CDR3 DNA reads TGCAGCGTAGGGGACAGGGATAATTCACCCCTCCACTTT. Its translation is CSVGDRDNSPLHF. The J gene is TRBJ1-6, the V gene TRBV29-1, with 9 nucleotides matching TRBD1. This CDR3 region has 13 residues. Germline trimming cut 6 bases from V and 5 bases from J; bases unmatched to any gene: 2. Germline V gene data show CDR1 as SQVTM and CDR2 as ANQGSEA.

The chain is built from TRBV5-1 and TRBJ2-7; D remains unclear. This CDR3 is built from 12 residues. Trimming left V 5 bases short and J 2 bases short, with 8 bases between. Germline CDR1 and CDR2: SGHRS and YFSETQ. CDR3 amino acids: CASRRTAYEQYF. DNA of the CDR3: TGCGCCAGCAGGAGGACCGCCTACGAGCAGTACTTC.

This clonotype came up a few times. This chain connects TRBV10-3 to TRBJ2-7; D is unclear. In germline, CDR1 is ENHRY, CDR2 SYGVKD. V lost 4 bases and J 3 bases, leaving 4 bases between the germline ends. The CDR3 is made up of 11 amino acids. The CDR3 DNA reads as TGTGCCATCAGTGTTAACTACGAGCAGTACTTC. It translates to CAISVNYEQYF.

In this sample, this clonotype turned up a few times. The chain recombines TRBV5-5 with TRBJ2-5; 8 bases fit TRBD1. The J segment lost 2 bases and the V segment lost 4 bases, leaving 7 bases of the junction unmatched. The CDR3 has 15 amino acids. Germline CDR1 SGHKS, CDR2 YYEKEE (reference sequence). The CDR3 DNA is TGTGCCAGCAGCAGCACAGGGGGGAGACAAGAGACCCAGTACTTC. Protein sequence: CASSSTGGRQETQYF.

The chain combines TRBV6-6 with TRBJ1-4; D remains unclear. The CDR3 extends over 13 amino acids. CDR1 is MNHNY and CDR2 is SVGAGI in the germline V gene (reference sequence). The V gene lost 7 bases and the J gene lost 5 bases, with 11 bases spanning the gap. The CDR3 is CASNDRGNEKLFF. CDR3 nucleotide sequence: TGTGCCAGCAACGACCGTGGAAATGAAAAACTGTTTTTT.

This clonotype was observed a handful of times. V gene TRBV13 combines with J gene TRBJ2-1; no clear D gene. Germline V gene sequence: CDR1 PRHDT, CDR2 FYEKMQ (reference sequence). This CDR3 region has 12 residues. V lost 6 bases and J lost 5, with 8 bases in between. The CDR3 sequence: CASSWGNNEQFF. The CDR3 region has the DNA TGTGCCAGCAGTTGGGGAAACAATGAGCAGTTCTTC.

V usage is TRBV7-9 and J usage is TRBJ2-5, with a possible D match to TRBD2 (5 bases). The end of the DNA is better explained by TRBJ2-7, so the J call may be wrong. CDR1 is SEHNR, CDR2 FQNEAQ, per germline (reference sequence). The CDR3 totals 14 residues. CDR3 bases: TGTGCCAGCAGCATAACGACGGGATTCTACGAGCAGTACTTC. Translation gives CASSITTGFYEQYF.

Written as DNA, the CDR3 is TGCGCCAGCAGCTGGGCGGGGACAGGGGACAATCAGCCCCAGCATTTT. Encoded protein: CASSWAGTGDNQPQHF. The chain uses TRBV5-1 and TRBJ1-5; TRBD1 aligns across 10 bases. The length of the CDR3 is 16 residues. Germline V gene sequence: CDR1 SGHRS, CDR2 YFSETQ. V gave up 3 bases and J gave up 3 bases; unmatched junction bases: 6.

This clonotype was found a few times. The chain joins TRBV12-3 or TRBV12-4 to TRBJ2-1, with D perhaps TRBD2 (7 bases). CDR3 length: 15 residues. The V and J ends lost 5 bases and 5 bases respectively, with 16 bases between them. This chain's CDR3 is CASSPSGGRNNEQFF. The CDR3 DNA reads as TGTGCCAGCAGTCCATCCGGGGGGCGGAACAATGAGCAGTTCTTC.

V is TRBV6-6 and J is TRBJ2-1; TRBD1 agrees at 9 bases. The CDR3 covers 13 residues. With V trimmed by 10 bases and J by 6 bases, 7 bases remained unmatched. Germline V gene data show CDR1 as MNHNY and CDR2 as SVGAGI (reference sequence). CDR3 loop: CAIKGQGSNEQFF. CDR3 coding DNA: TGTGCCATCAAGGGACAGGGTAGCAATGAGCAGTTCTTC.

This clonotype was counted between two and nine times. The gene calls are TRBV20-1 and TRBJ2-1; a possible D gene is TRBD2 (6 bases). Trimming left V 0 bases short and J 4 bases short, with 13 bases between. The CDR3 totals 15 residues. Germline V gene lookup returns CDR1 DFQATT and CDR2 SNEGSKA (reference sequence). CDR3 sequence: CSARDSGVPYNEQFF. As DNA, the CDR3 is TGCAGTGCTAGAGATAGCGGCGTCCCGTACAATGAGCAGTTCTTC.

This clonotype was counted between two and nine times. As DNA, the CDR3 is TGTGCCAGCAGGGGGACCGGCATAAACACTGAAGCTTTCTTT. Amino acids: CASRGTGINTEAFF. This chain connects TRBV6-5 to TRBJ1-1; possible D gene TRBD1, 5 bases. Germline CDR1 reads MNHEY; CDR2 reads SVGAGI. With 6 bases removed from V and 2 bases from J, the gap between germline ends came to 13 bases. This CDR3 is built from 14 residues.